This T cell receptor (beta chain) is from a study of siplizumab effects on memory and regulatory T cells (dated by TCRdb to between 2018 and 2021). For context, the study as a whole: The effect of the anti-CD2 antibody siplizumab on alloreactive T-cell subsets was examined in allogeneic mixed lymphocyte reactions constructed from human PBMCs. Broader findings and caveats from the paper: Because sequences below about 10^-5 frequency were poorly captured, only a minor fraction of alloreactive clones could be mapped to unstimulated subsets. About 80-97% of proliferating CD4+ or CD8+ clones could not be given a naive or memory phenotype. Greater diversity appeared to be present in unstimulated naive T cells than in memory T cells, and a substantial contribution to the alloresponse seemed to be made by naive cells. The suppressive function of proliferating Tregs from siplizumab cultures was not functionally confirmed. The cumulative frequency of alloreactive sequences traceable to unstimulated CD4+ memory T cells was significantly reduced by siplizumab. Among mappable alloreactive CD4+ clones, an average Treg-derived fraction of about 69% was observed with siplizumab, compared with more than 25% in control reactions.

Of note for this clone: This clone's antigen is unknown. The input lacks base qualities; no much larger clone sits a single base away.

Reading the germline V gene gives CDR1 MNHEY and CDR2 SVGAGI. Clipping removes 6 bases from V and 6 bases from J, with 5 as the unmatched junction base count. Taken from cysteine to phenylalanine, the CDR3 has 13 residues. Just the 39-base CDR3 DNA is kept, in frame starting at base 1. The library relied on the immunoSEQ multiplex PCR assay. About 10^5 TCR templates per sample were assayed on the deep sequencing platform. Genomic DNA extracted from sorted T cells was used for TCRbeta CDR3 sequencing. From the authors' description of their analysis: The R programming language was used for clonal analysis of TCRbeta CDR3 data. Alloreactive CD4+ and CD8+ clones were defined by comparing unstimulated samples with post-reaction CFSE-low samples. Regulatory or non-regulatory origin was assigned to alloreactive CD4+ clones by matching of sequences to sorted unstimulated Treg and non-Treg repertoires. TCRdb took over this immuneACCESS table, retaining in-frame rearrangements with V and J assigned. Such tables are incomplete; in checked studies, under half of the missing clones stem from an unresolved V gene, and the remainder is unexplained. The V and J calls and the clone size are those of that table, but D and trimming were determined from the DNA. The sample yields around 100,000 clones; more than 85% were counted once. The ten largest clones add up to 0.14% to 0.15% of the sample.

TCRbeta CDR3 sequencing was performed on sorted unstimulated T cells and on proliferating T cells recovered from mixed lymphocyte reactions. Fresh whole blood from about ten HLA-typed healthy donors served as the source for isolating PBMCs. Sequenced input: CD4+ T cells sorted from blood. The receptor chain draws on TRBV6-5 and TRBJ1-2; a stretch of 9 junction bases matches TRBD1. The receptor was isolated from a human donor in good health. Here the CDR3 is given as CASRDRGGDGYTF. The DNA sequence is TGTGCCAGCAGGGACAGGGGCGGTGATGGCTACACCTTC.